This T cell receptor (beta chain) was obtained from a study of cytomegalovirus exposure and HLA in healthy donors. Study-level points and caveats: There were some V segments, including TRBV6-2 and TRBV6-3, excluded as indistinguishable. When a later analysis compared HLA-associated TCR beta chains with equally common others, the HLA-associated chains turned out to be more clonally expanded and to have lower generation probabilities.

There are 13 residues in the CDR3. The germline V gene has CDR1 MGHRA and CDR2 YSYEKL. 60 Vbeta and 13 Jbeta primers were used in PCR. Measured with immunoSEQ multiplex PCR; TCRdb has only the in-frame clones, and not every one. The data contain around 78,000 clones, over 60% of them singletons. A word on this clone: Its target is unknown. A read error may account for a junction end that differs from germline.

This sequence originates from a male donor in good health and CMV-seronegative. The chain recombines TRBV4-1 with TRBJ1-2; no definite D call. The sequenced sample consisted of PBMCs. The CDR3 DNA reads TGCGCCAGCAGCCAAGATCTTGTGGGGAGGTCCGGCTTC. This gives the protein CASSQDLVGRSGF.